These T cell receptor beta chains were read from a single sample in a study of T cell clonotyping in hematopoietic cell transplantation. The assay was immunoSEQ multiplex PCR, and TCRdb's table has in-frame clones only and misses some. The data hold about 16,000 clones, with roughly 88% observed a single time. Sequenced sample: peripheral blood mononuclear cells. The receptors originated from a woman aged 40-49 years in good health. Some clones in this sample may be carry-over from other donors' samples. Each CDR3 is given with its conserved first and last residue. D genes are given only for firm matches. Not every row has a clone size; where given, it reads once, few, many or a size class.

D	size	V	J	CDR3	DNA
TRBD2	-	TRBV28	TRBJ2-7	CASRGGISEQYF	TGTGCCAGCAGGGGGGGGATCTCCGAGCAGTACTTC
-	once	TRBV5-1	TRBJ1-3	CASRNYDSNSGNTIYF	TGCGCCAGCCGCAACTACGACAGCAACTCTGGAAACACCATATATTTT
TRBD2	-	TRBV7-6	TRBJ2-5	CASSPRLAGVETQYF	TGTGCCAGCAGCCCCAGACTAGCGGGAGTGGAGACCCAGTACTTC
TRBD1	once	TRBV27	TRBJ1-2	CASSPQGAEGYTF	TGTGCCAGCAGTCCGCAGGGGGCGGAGGGCTACACCTTC
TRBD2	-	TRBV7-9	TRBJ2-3	CASSLELPGGPLRF	TGTGCCAGCAGCTTAGAATTGCCGGGGGGGCCCCTTCGGTTT
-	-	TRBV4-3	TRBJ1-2	CASSQDRGVEYGYTF	TGCGCCAGCAGCCAAGATCGAGGGGTCGAGTATGGCTACACCTTC
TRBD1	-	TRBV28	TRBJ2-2	CASRWGQGGYTGELFF	TGTGCCAGCAGGTGGGGACAGGGCGGGTACACCGGGGAGCTGTTTTTT
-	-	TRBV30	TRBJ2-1	CAYLRGSGDYNEQFF	TGTGCCTACCTCAGGGGGAGCGGGGACTACAATGAGCAGTTCTTC
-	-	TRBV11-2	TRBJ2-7	CASSQARGPAEQYF	TGTGCCAGCAGTCAGGCGCGCGGGCCCGCCGAGCAGTACTTC
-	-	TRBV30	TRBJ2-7	CAWSAYTYEQYF	TGTGCCTGGAGTGCCTATACCTACGAGCAGTACTTC
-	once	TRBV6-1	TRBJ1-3	CASLAVGSGNTIYF	TGTGCCAGCTTGGCGGTCGGCTCTGGAAACACCATATATTTT
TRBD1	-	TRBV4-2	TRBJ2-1	CASSQDWLRQGYNEQFF	TGTGCCAGCAGCCAAGATTGGTTGAGACAGGGCTACAATGAGCAGTTCTTC
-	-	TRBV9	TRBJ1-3	CASSARQGFSGNTIYF	TGTGCCAGCAGCGCCCGCCAGGGATTCTCTGGAAACACCATATATTTT